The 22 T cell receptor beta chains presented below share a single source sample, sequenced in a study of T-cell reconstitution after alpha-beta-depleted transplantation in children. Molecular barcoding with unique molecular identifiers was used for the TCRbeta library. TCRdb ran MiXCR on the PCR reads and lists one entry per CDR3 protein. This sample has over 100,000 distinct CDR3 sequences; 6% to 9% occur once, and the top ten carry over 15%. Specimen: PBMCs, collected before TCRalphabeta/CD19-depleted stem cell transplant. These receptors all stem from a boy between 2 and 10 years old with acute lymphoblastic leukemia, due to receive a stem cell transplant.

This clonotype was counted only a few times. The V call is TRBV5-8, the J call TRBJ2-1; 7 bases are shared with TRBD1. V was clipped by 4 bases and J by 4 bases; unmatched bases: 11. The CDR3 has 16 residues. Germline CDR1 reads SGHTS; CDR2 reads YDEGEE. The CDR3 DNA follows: TGTGCCAGCAGCAACCAAGGGACAGCCTTTTACAATGAGCAGTTCTTC. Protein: CASSNQGTAFYNEQFF.

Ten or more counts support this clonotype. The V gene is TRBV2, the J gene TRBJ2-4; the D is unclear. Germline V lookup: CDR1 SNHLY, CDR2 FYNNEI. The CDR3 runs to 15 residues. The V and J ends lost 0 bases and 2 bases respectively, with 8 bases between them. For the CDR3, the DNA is TGTGCCAGCAGTGAAGCGCCGATCACCAAAAACATTCAGTACTTC. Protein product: CASSEAPITKNIQYF. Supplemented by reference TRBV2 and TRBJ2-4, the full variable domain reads EPEVTQTPSHQVTQMGQEVILRCVPISNHLYFYWYRQILGQKVEFLVSFYNNEISEKSEIFDDQFSVERPDGSNFTLKIRSTKLEDSAMYFCASSEAPITKNIQYFGAGTRLSVL.

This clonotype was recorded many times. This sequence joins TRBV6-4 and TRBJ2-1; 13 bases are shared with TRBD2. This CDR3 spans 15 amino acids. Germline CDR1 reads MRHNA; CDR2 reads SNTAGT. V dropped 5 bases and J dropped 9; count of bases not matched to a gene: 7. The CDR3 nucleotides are TGTGCCAGCAGTCCCACTAGCGGGGGGGCCGGTGAGCAGTTCTTC. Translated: CASSPTSGGAGEQFF.

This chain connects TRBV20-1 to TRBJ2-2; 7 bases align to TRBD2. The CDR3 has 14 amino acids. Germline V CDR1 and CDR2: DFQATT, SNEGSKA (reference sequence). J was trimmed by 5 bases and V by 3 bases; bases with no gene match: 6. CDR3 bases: TGCAGTGCTAGTACCGGGGGGTTAACCGGGGAGCTGTTTTTT. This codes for CSASTGGLTGELFF.

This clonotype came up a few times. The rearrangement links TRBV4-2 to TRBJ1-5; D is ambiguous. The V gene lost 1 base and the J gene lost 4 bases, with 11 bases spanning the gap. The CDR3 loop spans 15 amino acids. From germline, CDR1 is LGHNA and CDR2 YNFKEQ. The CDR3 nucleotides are TGTGCCAGCAGCCAAGGATACGGACCAAATCAGCCCCAGCATTTT. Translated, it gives CASSQGYGPNQPQHF.

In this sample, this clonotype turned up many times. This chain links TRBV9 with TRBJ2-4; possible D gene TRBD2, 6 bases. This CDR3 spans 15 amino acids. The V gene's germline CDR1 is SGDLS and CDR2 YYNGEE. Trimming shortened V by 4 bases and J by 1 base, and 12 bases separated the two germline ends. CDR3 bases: TGTGCCAGCAGCCCCGGGGGTTCGGCCAAAAACATTCAGTACTTC. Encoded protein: CASSPGGSAKNIQYF.

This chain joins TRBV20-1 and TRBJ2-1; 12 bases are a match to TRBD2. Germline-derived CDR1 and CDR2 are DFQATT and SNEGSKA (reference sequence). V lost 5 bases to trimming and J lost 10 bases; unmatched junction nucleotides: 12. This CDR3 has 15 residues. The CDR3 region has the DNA TGCAGTGCTTCTCGTACTAGCGGGGGGCCAAGGGAGCAGTTCTTC. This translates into CSASRTSGGPREQFF.

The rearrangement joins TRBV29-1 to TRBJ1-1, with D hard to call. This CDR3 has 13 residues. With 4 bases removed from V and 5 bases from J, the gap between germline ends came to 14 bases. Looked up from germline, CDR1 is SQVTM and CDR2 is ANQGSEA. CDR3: CSVGGVGVTEAFF. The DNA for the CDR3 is TGCAGCGTTGGCGGGGTAGGTGTGACTGAAGCTTTCTTT.

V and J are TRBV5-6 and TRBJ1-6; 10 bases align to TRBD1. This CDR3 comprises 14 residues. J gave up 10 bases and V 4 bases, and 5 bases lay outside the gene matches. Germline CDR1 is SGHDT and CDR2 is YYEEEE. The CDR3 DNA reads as TGTGCCAGCAGCCGACAGGGGGCTAGGTCACCCCTCCACTTT. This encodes CASSRQGARSPLHF.

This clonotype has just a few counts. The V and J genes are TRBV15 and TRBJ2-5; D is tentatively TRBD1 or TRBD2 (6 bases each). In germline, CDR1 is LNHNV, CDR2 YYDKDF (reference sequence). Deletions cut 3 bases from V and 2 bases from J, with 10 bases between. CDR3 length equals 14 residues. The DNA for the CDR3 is TGTGCCACCAGCAGGGAGGGGGTTCAAGAGACCCAGTACTTC. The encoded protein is CATSREGVQETQYF.

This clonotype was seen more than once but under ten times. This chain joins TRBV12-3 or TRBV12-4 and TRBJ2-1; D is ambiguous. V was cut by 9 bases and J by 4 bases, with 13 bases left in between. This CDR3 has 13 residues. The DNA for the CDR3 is TGTGCCAGTTGCAGTCTGAAATACAATGAGCAGTTCTTC. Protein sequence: CASCSLKYNEQFF.

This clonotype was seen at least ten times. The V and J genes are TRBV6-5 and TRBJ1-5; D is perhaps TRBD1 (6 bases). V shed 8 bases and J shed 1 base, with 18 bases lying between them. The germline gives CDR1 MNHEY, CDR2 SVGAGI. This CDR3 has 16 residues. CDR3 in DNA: TGTGCCAGCCACGGCAGTACAGGGACCAGCAATCAGCCCCAGCATTTT. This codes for CASHGSTGTSNQPQHF.

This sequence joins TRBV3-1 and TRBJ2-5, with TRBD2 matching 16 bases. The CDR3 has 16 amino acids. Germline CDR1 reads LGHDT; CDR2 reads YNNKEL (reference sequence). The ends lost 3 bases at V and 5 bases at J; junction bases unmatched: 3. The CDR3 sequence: CASSQGTSGGEETQYF. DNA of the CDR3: TGTGCCAGCAGCCAGGGGACTAGCGGGGGGGAGGAGACCCAGTACTTC.

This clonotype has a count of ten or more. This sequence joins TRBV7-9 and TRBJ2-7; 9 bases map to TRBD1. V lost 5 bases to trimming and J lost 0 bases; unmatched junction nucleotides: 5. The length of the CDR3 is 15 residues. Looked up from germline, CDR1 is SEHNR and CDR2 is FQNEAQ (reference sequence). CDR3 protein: CASSERQGVSYEQYF. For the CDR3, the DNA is TGTGCCAGCAGCGAAAGACAGGGGGTCTCCTACGAGCAGTACTTC.

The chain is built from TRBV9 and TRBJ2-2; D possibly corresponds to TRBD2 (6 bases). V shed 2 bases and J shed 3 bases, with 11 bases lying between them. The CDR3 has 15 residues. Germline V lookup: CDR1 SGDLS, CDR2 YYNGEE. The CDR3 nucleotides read TGTGCCAGCAGCGTCGGGACTCTAGACACCGGGGAGCTGTTTTTT. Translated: CASSVGTLDTGELFF.

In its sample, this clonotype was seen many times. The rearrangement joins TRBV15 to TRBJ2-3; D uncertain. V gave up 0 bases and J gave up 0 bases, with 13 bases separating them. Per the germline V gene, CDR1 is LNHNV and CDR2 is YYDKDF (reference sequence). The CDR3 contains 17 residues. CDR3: CATSRDWQRTSTDTQYF. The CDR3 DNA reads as TGTGCCACCAGCAGAGATTGGCAGCGAACTAGCACAGATACGCAGTATTTT.

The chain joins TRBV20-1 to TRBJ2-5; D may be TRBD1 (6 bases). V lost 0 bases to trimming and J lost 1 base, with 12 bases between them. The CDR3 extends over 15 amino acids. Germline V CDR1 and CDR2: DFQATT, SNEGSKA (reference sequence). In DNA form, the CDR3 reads TGCAGTGCTAGAGATTTGGGGGCTAGCCAAGAGACCCAGTACTTC. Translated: CSARDLGASQETQYF.

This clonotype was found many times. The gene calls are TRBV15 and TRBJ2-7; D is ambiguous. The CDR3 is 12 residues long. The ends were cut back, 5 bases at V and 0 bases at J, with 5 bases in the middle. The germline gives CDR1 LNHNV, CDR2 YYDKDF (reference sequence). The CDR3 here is CATSLNSYEQYF. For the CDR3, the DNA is TGTGCCACCAGCCTCAACTCCTACGAGCAGTACTTC.

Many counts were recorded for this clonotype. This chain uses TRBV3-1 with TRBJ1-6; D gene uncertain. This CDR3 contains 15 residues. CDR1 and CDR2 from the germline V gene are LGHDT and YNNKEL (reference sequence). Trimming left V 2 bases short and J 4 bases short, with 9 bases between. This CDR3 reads CASSQHREYNSPLHF. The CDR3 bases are TGTGCCAGCAGCCAACACAGAGAGTATAATTCACCCCTCCACTTT.

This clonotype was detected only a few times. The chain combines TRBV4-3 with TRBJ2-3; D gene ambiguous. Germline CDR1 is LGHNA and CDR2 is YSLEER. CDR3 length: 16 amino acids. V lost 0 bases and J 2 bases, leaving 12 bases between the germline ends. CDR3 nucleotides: TGCGCCAGCAGCCAAGATTCGGCGCAGATCACAGATACGCAGTATTTT. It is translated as CASSQDSAQITDTQYF.

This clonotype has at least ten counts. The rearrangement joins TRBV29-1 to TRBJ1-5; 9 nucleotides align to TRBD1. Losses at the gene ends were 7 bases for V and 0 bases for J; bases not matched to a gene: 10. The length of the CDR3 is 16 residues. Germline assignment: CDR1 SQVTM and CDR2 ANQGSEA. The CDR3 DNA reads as TGCAGCGCGCTACACAGGGGGCCCAATAGCAATCAGCCCCAGCATTTT. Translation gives CSALHRGPNSNQPQHF.

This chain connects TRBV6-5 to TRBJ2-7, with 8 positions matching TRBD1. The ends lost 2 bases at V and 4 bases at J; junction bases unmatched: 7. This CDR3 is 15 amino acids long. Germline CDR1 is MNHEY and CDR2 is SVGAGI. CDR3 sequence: CASSYGSQGAYEQYF. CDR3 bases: TGTGCCAGCAGTTACGGTTCGCAGGGGGCATACGAGCAGTACTTC.